One sample yielded the 25 T cell receptor beta chains listed below, sequenced in a study of cytomegalovirus exposure and HLA in healthy donors. PCR employed 60 Vbeta and 13 Jbeta primers. Profiling relied on immunoSEQ multiplex PCR, and the TCRdb table lists in-frame clones only, not all of them. Among about 200,000 clones, about four fifths were seen once, and the ten largest hold 1.5%. The specimen was PBMCs. Receptors originate from a girl aged 10 to 17 in good health and CMV-seropositive.

This clone was counted only a few times. This chain uses TRBV7-2 with TRBJ1-5; D not certain. There are 15 residues in the CDR3. The germline V gene has CDR1 SGHTA and CDR2 FQGNSA. V lost 3 bases and J 0 bases, leaving 9 bases between the germline ends. The CDR3 loop is CASSFTPHSNQPQHF. CDR3 nucleotides: TGTGCCAGCAGCTTCACACCTCATAGCAATCAGCCCCAGCATTTT. Full variable domain (remainder filled in from reference TRBV7-2 and TRBJ1-5): GAGVSQSPSNKVTEKGKDVELRCDPISGHTALYWYRQSLGQGLEFLIYFQGNSAPDKSGLPSDRFSAERTGGSVSTLTIQRTQQEDSAVYLCASSFTPHSNQPQHFGDGTRLSIL.

In DNA form, the CDR3 reads TGCGCCAGCAGCTTGTTAGACTCGACAGGGCGGTCTGGAAACACCATATATTTT. The encoded protein is CASSLLDSTGRSGNTIYF. The rearrangement joins TRBV5-1 to TRBJ1-3; 7 nucleotides match TRBD1. The V segment lost 1 base and the J segment 1 base; nucleotides outside the gene matches: 11. The germline gives CDR1 SGHRS, CDR2 YFSETQ. The length of the CDR3 is 18 residues.

The chain carries TRBV4-1 and TRBJ2-7, with 9 bases matching TRBD2. The germline V gene encodes CDR1 MGHRA and CDR2 YSYEKL. Trimming at V came to 4 bases and at J to 7 bases, leaving 11 bases not matched to a gene. This CDR3 contains 15 residues. As DNA, the CDR3 is TGCGCCAGCAGCCGGACCCCGGCGCTAGCGGGGGAGCAGTACTTC. Residues: CASSRTPALAGEQYF.

This clone has a handful of counts. The V and J genes are TRBV7-8 and TRBJ2-1; D not certain. This CDR3 comprises 17 residues. The V gene's germline CDR1 is SGHVS and CDR2 FQNEAQ. The V end lost 0 bases, the J end lost 5 bases, and 17 bases lay between the germline ends. CDR3 region: CASSLARSRSSHNEQFF. CDR3 coding DNA: TGTGCCAGCAGCTTAGCGAGGAGTCGTAGCAGCCACAATGAGCAGTTCTTC.

The rearrangement uses TRBV2 and TRBJ1-1, with D hard to call. The ends were cut back, 10 bases at V and 1 base at J, with 13 bases in the middle. CDR1 and CDR2 from the germline V gene are SNHLY and FYNNEI. There are 13 residues in the CDR3. The CDR3 protein is CANQREGNTEAFF. The CDR3 bases are TGTGCCAACCAGAGGGAGGGGAACACTGAAGCTTTCTTT.

V usage is TRBV7-9 and J usage is TRBJ1-2, with D perhaps TRBD1 (6 bases). The CDR3 spans 17 residues. Germline lookup yields CDR1 SEHNR and CDR2 FQNEAQ (reference sequence). The V gene lost 5 bases and the J gene lost 3 bases, with 22 bases spanning the gap. The CDR3 coding sequence is TGTGCCAGCAGCACCACTCGCCGGGAGGGGGAGGACTATGGCTACACCTTC. Translating gives CASSTTRREGEDYGYTF.

This rearrangement joins TRBV15 to TRBJ2-5, with D tentatively TRBD1 (5 bases). CDR1 LNHNV and CDR2 YYDKDF come from the germline V gene (reference sequence). The CDR3 consists of 15 residues. Trimming took off 3 bases at V and 5 bases at J, with 16 bases between the two ends. Written as DNA, the CDR3 is TGTGCCACCAGCAGCCAAATCGGAAGGGGCGAGACCCAGTACTTC. Protein sequence: CATSSQIGRGETQYF. The full variable domain, its missing parts supplied by reference TRBV15 and TRBJ2-5, is DAMVIQNPRYQVTQFGKPVTLSCSQTLNHNVMYWYQQKSSQAPKLLFHYYDKDFNNEADTPDNFQSRRPNTSFCFLDIRSPGLGDTAMYLCATSSQIGRGETQYFGPGTRLLVL.

To note about this clone: Other DNA sequences in this specimen translate into the identical CDR3. This chain connects TRBV10-2 to TRBJ1-2; weak D call: TRBD1 (6 bases). Trimming cost V 0 bases and J 5 bases, with 10 bases left between them. The CDR3 consists of 14 residues. Germline loops: CDR1 WSHSY, CDR2 SAAADI. The CDR3 protein is CASSESTGTYGYTF. CDR3 bases: TGCGCCAGCAGTGAGTCTACAGGGACGTATGGCTACACCTTC.

The chain recombines TRBV5-4 with TRBJ1-4; D remains ambiguous. Germline values: CDR1 SGHNT, CDR2 YYREEE (reference sequence). The V end lost 3 bases, the J end lost 8 bases, and 14 bases lay between the germline ends. This CDR3 has 14 residues. CDR3 sequence reads: CASSSSAGGEKLFF. The DNA of the CDR3 is TGTGCCAGCAGCTCCTCGGCCGGAGGGGAAAAACTGTTTTTT.

The chain links TRBV19 to TRBJ2-1, with 14 bases lining up with TRBD2. J lost 7 bases, V lost 5 bases, and 7 bases had no gene match. The CDR3 runs 16 residues. CDR1 and CDR2 from the germline V gene are LNHDA and SQIVND (reference sequence). Here the CDR3 DNA reads TGTGCCAGTAGTTGGACTAGCGGGGGGTCGGTGAATGAGCAGTTCTTC. This gives the protein CASSWTSGGSVNEQFF.

The chain employs TRBV9 and TRBJ1-4, with D tentatively TRBD1 (5 bases). Germline V gene sequence: CDR1 SGDLS, CDR2 YYNGEE. Trimming pared 5 bases from V and 5 bases from J, leaving 10 bases between. This CDR3 is 13 amino acids long. Here the CDR3 reads CASRGGGNEKLFF. For the CDR3, the DNA is TGTGCCAGCAGGGGGGGAGGCAATGAAAAACTGTTTTTT.

V is TRBV18 and J is TRBJ1-5; D perhaps matches TRBD1 (6 bases). The CDR3 consists of 15 residues. Looked up from germline, CDR1 is KGHSH and CDR2 is LQKENI. Trimming pared 3 bases from V and 7 bases from J, leaving 16 bases between. Written as DNA, the CDR3 is TGTGCCAGCTCACCCAGCGGGGGCGCGGGGCAGCCCCAGCATTTT. Translating gives CASSPSGGAGQPQHF.

Only one count was recorded for this clone. The chain has TRBV10-3 and TRBJ1-4; the match to TRBD1 covers 7 bases. Trimming removed 11 bases from V and 0 bases from J; junction bases left unmatched: 6. This CDR3 has 14 residues. Germline lookup yields CDR1 ENHRY and CDR2 SYGVKD. CDR3 amino acids: CASGTVATNEKLFF. CDR3 DNA sequence: TGTGCCTCCGGGACAGTTGCAACTAATGAAAAACTGTTTTTT.

This clone was found a few times. The chain has TRBV10-2 and TRBJ2-7, with D perhaps matching TRBD1 (6 bases). The germline gives CDR1 WSHSY, CDR2 SAAADI. The CDR3 sequence is 15 residues long. Trimming cost V 0 bases and J 7 bases, with 16 bases left between them. CDR3 in DNA: TGCGCCAGCAGTGAGTCGGGGACAATGTTAAAGGAGCAGTACTTC. Translated: CASSESGTMLKEQYF.

V and J are TRBV19 and TRBJ1-5; 8 bases agree with TRBD1. Germline values: CDR1 LNHDA, CDR2 SQIVND (reference sequence). The CDR3 contains 14 residues. V lost 4 bases, J lost 7 bases, and 6 bases stayed unmatched. CDR3 in amino acids: CASSNQGARQPQHF. The CDR3 DNA follows: TGTGCCAGTAGTAACCAGGGGGCAAGACAGCCCCAGCATTTT.

The chain uses TRBV11-3 and TRBJ2-5; the match to TRBD2 covers 10 bases. Per the germline V gene, CDR1 is SGHNT and CDR2 is YENEEA. The CDR3 contains 17 residues. After removal of 1 base from V and 5 bases from J, the junction contained 10 bases not matched to a gene. The CDR3 sequence: CASSLVSGLASGETQYF. The CDR3 DNA reads TGTGCCAGCAGCTTAGTATCGGGACTAGCGTCCGGGGAGACCCAGTACTTC.

The chain employs TRBV11-3 and TRBJ1-1; D possibly corresponds to TRBD1 (6 bases). The length of the CDR3 is 14 residues. Trimming took 8 bases from V and 4 from J, leaving 17 bases between them. Germline V gives CDR1 SGHNT, CDR2 YENEEA. The CDR3: CASGGGAIGTEAFF. Written as DNA, the CDR3 is TGTGCCAGCGGTGGGGGGGCGATCGGCACTGAAGCTTTCTTT.

The rearrangement uses TRBV30 and TRBJ1-5; perhaps TRBD1 as D (6 bases). CDR1 is GTSNPN and CDR2 is SVGIG in the germline V gene (reference sequence). The V gene lost 5 bases and the J gene lost 7 bases, with 18 bases spanning the gap. The CDR3 sequence is 14 residues long. The CDR3 DNA sequence: TGTGCCTGGGTCTCGTCACAGGGCCAACAGCCCCAGCATTTT. This encodes CAWVSSQGQQPQHF.

The chain recombines TRBV6-5 with TRBJ2-3; TRBD2 agrees at 9 bases. Per germline, CDR1 MNHEY and CDR2 SVGAGI. With 2 bases clipped from V and 4 bases from J, the junction kept 7 bases outside the gene matches. CDR3 length: 16 amino acids. CDR3 in amino acids: CASSYQAGGLADTQYF. CDR3 DNA sequence: TGTGCCAGCAGTTACCAAGCGGGGGGCTTGGCAGATACGCAGTATTTT.

The chain carries TRBV27 and TRBJ1-1; D not resolved. In germline, CDR1 is MNHEY, CDR2 SMNVEV (reference sequence). V shed 1 base and J shed 3 bases, with 12 bases lying between them. The CDR3 has 15 amino acids. In DNA, the CDR3 is TGTGCCAGCAGTTTATACGCAGGTTTGGACACTGAAGCTTTCTTT. This sequence encodes CASSLYAGLDTEAFF.

In nucleotides, the CDR3 is TGTGCCAGCAGCTTAGTGGACACAAGCTCCTATAATTCACCCCTCCACTTT. It specifies CASSLVDTSSYNSPLHF. The chain couples TRBV7-2 to TRBJ1-6; maybe TRBD1 (5 bases). CDR1 SGHTA and CDR2 FQGNSA come from the germline V gene. V was cut by 1 base and J by 0 bases, with 10 bases left in between. CDR3 size: 17 residues. Full variable domain (remainder filled in from reference TRBV7-2 and TRBJ1-6): GAGVSQSPSNKVTEKGKDVELRCDPISGHTALYWYRQSLGQGLEFLIYFQGNSAPDKSGLPSDRFSAERTGGSVSTLTIQRTQQEDSAVYLCASSLVDTSSYNSPLHFGNGTRLTVT.

The J gene is TRBJ2-3, the V gene TRBV7-8, with TRBD2 as a possible D gene (7 bases). Deletions cut 4 bases from V and 9 bases from J, with 17 bases between. The CDR3 spans 14 residues. CDR1 and CDR2 from the germline V gene are SGHVS and FQNEAQ. The CDR3 DNA sequence: TGTGCCAGCAGCTCGGCGGGGGCTATGGGCACGCAGTATTTT. It translates to CASSSAGAMGTQYF.

This chain links TRBV10-3 with TRBJ2-1; 9 positions match TRBD2. Trimming cost V 2 bases and J 4 bases; bases outside gene matches: 6. The CDR3 is 16 residues long. In germline, CDR1 is ENHRY, CDR2 SYGVKD. Here the CDR3 DNA reads TGTGCCATCAGTGAGAGGGGACTAGCAGGGTACAATGAGCAGTTCTTC. Protein product: CAISERGLAGYNEQFF.

The V gene is TRBV2, the J gene TRBJ2-5, with 8 bases that match TRBD2. Germline CDR1 reads SNHLY; CDR2 reads FYNNEI. This CDR3 contains 15 residues. The V gene end was trimmed by 3 bases and the J gene end by 1 base; junction bases not matched to a gene: 4. The CDR3 protein is CASSEIAGSQETQYF. The CDR3 nucleotides are TGTGCCAGCAGTGAGATAGCGGGGTCCCAAGAGACCCAGTACTTC. The full variable domain, completed using reference TRBV2 and TRBJ2-5, is EPEVTQTPSHQVTQMGQEVILRCVPISNHLYFYWYRQILGQKVEFLVSFYNNEISEKSEIFDDQFSVERPDGSNFTLKIRSTKLEDSAMYFCASSEIAGSQETQYFGPGTRLLVL.

This chain joins TRBV25-1 and TRBJ2-1, with TRBD1 matching over 10 bases. The germline V gene encodes CDR1 MGHDK and CDR2 SYGVNS. With V trimmed by 8 bases and J by 4 bases, 14 bases remained unmatched. The CDR3 runs 17 residues. In DNA, the CDR3 is TGTGCCAGCGGCTCGGGGACAGGGGCAATCCCTTACAATGAGCAGTTCTTC. It specifies CASGSGTGAIPYNEQFF.